This TCR beta chain was profiled in a study of T cell repertoires in cytomegalovirus infection (dated by TCRdb to about 2019). Broadly, across the study: Alongside well-studied HLA-B-restricted epitopes, the peptide stimulations were aimed at recently identified HLA-C-restricted CMV epitopes, whose presentation resists viral immunomodulation. Donor HLA type was relevant to the analysis, as public TCR beta signatures indicated carriage of CMV infection together with the matching HLA type.

As concerns this clonotype: The antigen it recognizes is unknown. Per-base quality was not reported, and no clone a single base away is much larger than it.

The listed sequencing device is Illumina HiSeq 1500. Clones were called with MiXCR by TCRdb after fastp trimmed the public reads at Q25, and only in-frame beta chains were retained. Each CDR3 protein appears once, grouped with its most common genes and DNA. In this sample the table shows roughly 920,000 distinct CDR3 sequences, roughly 31% of which occur a single time. The ten largest make up 13% of the sample. The CDR3 has 19 amino acids, counting the end cysteine and phenylalanine. The DNA shown is the 57-base CDR3, in frame from base 1. According to the germline V gene (reference sequence), CDR1 reads DFQATT and CDR2 reads SNEGSKA. V lost 1 base and J lost 4 bases, and the count of bases not matched to a germline gene is 18. The investigation overall reported the following: The ex vivo response was dominated by HLA-C-restricted CMV-specific TCR beta clonotypes, which also provided the single most frequent clonotype in two of eight donors. Carriers of CMV infection plus the relevant HLA type were discriminated by the cumulative frequency of public TCR beta family members in the study cohort and in an independent approximately 360-donor cohort.

The treatment or condition label for this specimen denotes: in vitro stimulation with specific CMV peptide epitopes to enrich CMV-specific T cells. The clonotype comes from a human donor in good health (CMV status not recorded). Some clones in this sample may be carry-over from other donors' samples. Recombination linked TRBV20-1 to TRBJ2-5, with 10 bases matching TRBD2. The sample in question was cultured CD8+ T cells from PBMCs, obtained from culture after CMV antigen stimulation. The DNA sequence is as follows: TGCAGTGCTAGAGTGGTCGACCTAGCGGGGGTAGGAAAGGGAGAGACCCAGTACTTC. Its protein is CSARVVDLAGVGKGETQYF.